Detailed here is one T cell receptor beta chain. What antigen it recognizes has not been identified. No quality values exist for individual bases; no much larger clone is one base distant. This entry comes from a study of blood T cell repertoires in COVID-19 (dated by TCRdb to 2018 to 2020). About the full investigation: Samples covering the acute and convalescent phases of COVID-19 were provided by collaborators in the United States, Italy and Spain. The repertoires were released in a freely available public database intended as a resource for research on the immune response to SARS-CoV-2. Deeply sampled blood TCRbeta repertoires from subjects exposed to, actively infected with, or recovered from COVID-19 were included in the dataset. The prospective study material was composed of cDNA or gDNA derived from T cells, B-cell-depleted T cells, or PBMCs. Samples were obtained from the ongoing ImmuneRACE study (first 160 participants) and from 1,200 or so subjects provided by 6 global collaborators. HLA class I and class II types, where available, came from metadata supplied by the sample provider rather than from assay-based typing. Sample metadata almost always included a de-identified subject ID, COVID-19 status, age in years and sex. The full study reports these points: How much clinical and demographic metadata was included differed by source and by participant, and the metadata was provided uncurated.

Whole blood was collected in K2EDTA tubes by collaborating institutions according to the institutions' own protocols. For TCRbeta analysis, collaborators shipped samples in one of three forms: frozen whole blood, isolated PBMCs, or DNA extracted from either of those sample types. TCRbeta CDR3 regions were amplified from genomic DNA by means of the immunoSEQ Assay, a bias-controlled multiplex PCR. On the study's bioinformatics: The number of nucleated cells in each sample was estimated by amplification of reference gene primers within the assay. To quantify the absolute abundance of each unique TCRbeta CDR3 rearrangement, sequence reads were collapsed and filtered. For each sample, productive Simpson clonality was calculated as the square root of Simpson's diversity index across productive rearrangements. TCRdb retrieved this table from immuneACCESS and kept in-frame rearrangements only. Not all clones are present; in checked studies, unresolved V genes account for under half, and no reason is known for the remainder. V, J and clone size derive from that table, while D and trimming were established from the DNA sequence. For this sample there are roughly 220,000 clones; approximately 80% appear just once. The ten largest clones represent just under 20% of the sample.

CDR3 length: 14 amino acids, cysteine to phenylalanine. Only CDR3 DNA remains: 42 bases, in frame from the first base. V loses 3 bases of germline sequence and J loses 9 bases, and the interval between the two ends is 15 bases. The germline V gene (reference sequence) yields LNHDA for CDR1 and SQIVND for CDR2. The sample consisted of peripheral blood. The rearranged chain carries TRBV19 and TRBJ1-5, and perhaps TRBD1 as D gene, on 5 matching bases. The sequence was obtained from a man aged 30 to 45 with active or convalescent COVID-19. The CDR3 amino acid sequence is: CASSMLGVSGPQHF. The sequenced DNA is TGTGCCAGTAGTATGCTAGGGGTCTCTGGGCCCCAGCATTTT.